Below, 18 T cell receptor beta chains from the same sample are listed, as sequenced in a study of blood T cells in healthy people across ages. Then a second PCR, running roughly 7 to 11 cycles, was carried out with a sample-barcoded 5' primer and a J-beta primer mix. TCRdb re-derived calls from the 5' RACE reads in MiXCR, one entry per CDR3 protein. The sample records 700,000 or so distinct CDR3 sequences, roughly 41% being singletons. The material sequenced was blood. These receptors were obtained from an older man in good health.

In its sample, this clonotype was seen a few times. This chain links TRBV11-3 with TRBJ2-4; 10 nucleotides match TRBD1. The DNA matches TRBJ2-7 better at its end, which makes the J call doubtful. The CDR3 is 15 amino acids. Per germline, CDR1 SGHNT and CDR2 YENEEA. CDR3 sequence reads: CASSSWTGGSYEQYF. The CDR3 region has the DNA TGTGCCAGCAGCTCCTGGACAGGGGGCTCCTACGAGCAGTACTTC.

The count of this clonotype is one. The V gene is TRBV11-1, the J gene TRBJ2-7, with TRBD2 matching over 10 bases. J lost 7 bases, V lost 6 bases, and 15 bases had no gene match. Germline-derived CDR1 and CDR2 are SGHAT and FQDESV (reference sequence). The CDR3 is 16 amino acids. The DNA for the CDR3 is TGTGCCAGCAGTCCACGTAGCGGGAGGAGGTACAATGAGCAGTACTTC. It is translated as CASSPRSGRRYNEQYF.

The table lists this clonotype with a few counts. This sequence joins TRBV14 and TRBJ2-7, with D perhaps given as TRBD1 or TRBD2 (5 bases each). There are 14 residues in the CDR3. V was shortened by 0 bases and J by 3 bases, with 9 bases between the two germline ends. Germline CDR1 and CDR2: SGHDN and FVKESK. The CDR3 sequence is CASSQDTRGYEQYF. The CDR3 DNA is TGTGCCAGCAGCCAAGATACTAGGGGCTACGAGCAGTACTTC.

The V and J genes are TRBV28 and TRBJ1-3; 7 positions match TRBD1. V trimming: 6 bases; J trimming: 5 bases; junction bases outside the gene matches: 10. Germline V gives CDR1 MDHEN, CDR2 SYDVKM. The CDR3 covers 15 residues. CDR3 in amino acids: CASSWQGGRRNTIYF. The CDR3 coding sequence is TGTGCCAGCAGCTGGCAAGGGGGCCGTAGAAACACCATATATTTT.

The chain is built from TRBV5-1 and TRBJ1-4, with 8 bases fitting TRBD1. This CDR3 is 16 amino acids long. V was clipped by 4 bases and J by 0 bases; unmatched bases: 5. Per germline, CDR1 SGHRS and CDR2 YFSETQ. The CDR3 nucleotides are TGCGCCAGCAGCGCGGACAGGGCAACAACTAATGAAAAACTGTTTTTT. It is translated as CASSADRATTNEKLFF.

The CDR3 sequence is CSASQGSSYEQYF. CDR3 sequence (DNA): TGCAGTGCTAGCCAGGGTTCCTCCTACGAGCAGTACTTC. The chain links TRBV20-1 to TRBJ2-7; possible D gene TRBD1, 5 bases. The V end was cut by 3 bases, the J end by 0 bases, with 9 bases between. The CDR3 extends over 13 amino acids. Germline V gene sequence: CDR1 DFQATT, CDR2 SNEGSKA (reference sequence).

This clonotype was detected many times. The V and J genes are TRBV5-1 and TRBJ2-5, with 7 bases matching TRBD2. In germline, CDR1 is SGHRS, CDR2 YFSETQ. The CDR3 has 13 residues. V gave up 4 bases and J gave up 0 bases; unmatched junction bases: 0. This CDR3 reads CASSSGDQETQYF. The CDR3 nucleotides read TGCGCCAGCAGCAGCGGGGACCAAGAGACCCAGTACTTC.

This clonotype was recorded many times. The chain carries TRBV29-1 and TRBJ2-7, with 14 bases that match TRBD2. Germline-derived CDR1 and CDR2 are SQVTM and ANQGSEA. Unmatched junction bases numbered 3, after V lost 7 bases and J lost 4 bases. This CDR3 is built from 13 residues. CDR3 amino acids: CSAGTSGRYEQYF. The CDR3 nucleotides are TGCAGCGCCGGGACTAGCGGGAGATACGAGCAGTACTTC.

The chain couples TRBV20-1 to TRBJ2-7, with a possible D match to TRBD1 (6 bases). This CDR3 is 14 amino acids long. Germline assignment: CDR1 DFQATT and CDR2 SNEGSKA (reference sequence). Trimming pared 6 bases from V and 3 bases from J, leaving 18 bases between. DNA of the CDR3: TGCAGTGCGACAATGCCTCCGGGACACTACGAGCAGTACTTC. It translates to CSATMPPGHYEQYF.

CDR3 region: CSASPGSISSYNEQFF. For the CDR3, the DNA is TGCAGTGCTAGCCCCGGGTCTATTAGCTCCTACAATGAGCAGTTCTTC. The V and J genes are TRBV20-1 and TRBJ2-1; D unresolved. The CDR3 is 16 amino acids. Between the trimmed V and J ends, which lost 3 bases and 0 bases, there was a span of 15 bases. Per the germline V gene, CDR1 is DFQATT and CDR2 is SNEGSKA (reference sequence).

V and J are TRBV25-1 and TRBJ1-2; 7 nucleotides line up with TRBD1. The CDR3 totals 15 residues. Germline assignment: CDR1 MGHDK and CDR2 SYGVNS. V was clipped by 6 bases and J by 2 bases; unmatched bases: 9. The CDR3 nucleotides read TGTGCCAGCAGATTAGTGGGGACAGAGAACTATGGCTACACCTTC. As protein: CASRLVGTENYGYTF.

The genes are TRBV7-8 and TRBJ1-4, with D unresolved. CDR1 is SGHVS and CDR2 is FQNEAQ in the germline V gene. The length of the CDR3 is 18 residues. With 5 bases removed from V and 0 bases from J, the gap between germline ends came to 19 bases. CDR3 sequence reads: CASSLGRVGQTTNEKLFF. CDR3 sequence (DNA): TGTGCCAGCAGCCTCGGAAGGGTCGGCCAAACAACTAATGAAAAACTGTTTTTT.

This chain uses TRBV4-2 with TRBJ2-5; the D gene is possibly TRBD2 (6 bases). Germline V gives CDR1 LGHNA, CDR2 YNFKEQ. This CDR3 spans 14 amino acids. V was trimmed by 0 bases and J by 3 bases, leaving 8 bases between them. The CDR3: CASSQERGKETQYF. The CDR3 DNA sequence: TGTGCCAGCAGCCAAGAGCGGGGAAAAGAGACCCAGTACTTC.

V and J are TRBV5-1 and TRBJ2-7; D not resolved. CDR3 length: 15 residues. CDR1 SGHRS and CDR2 YFSETQ come from the germline V gene. The V end was cut by 0 bases, the J end by 7 bases, with 17 bases between. For the CDR3, the DNA is TGCGCCAGCAGCTTGGAGGCTCTCAACTCTGATGAGCAGTACTTC. Translation gives CASSLEALNSDEQYF.

In its sample, this clonotype was seen many times. V gene TRBV4-3 combines with J gene TRBJ2-3; D is perhaps TRBD1 or TRBD2 (5 bases each). The length of the CDR3 is 16 residues. Germline CDR1 and CDR2: LGHNA and YSLEER. V shed 4 bases and J shed 0 bases, with 14 bases lying between them. In DNA form, the CDR3 reads TGCGCCAGCAGCCCCGGGGCCCCGGACAGCACAGATACGCAGTATTTT. Protein sequence: CASSPGAPDSTDTQYF.

The chain links TRBV11-2 to TRBJ2-1, with 7 bases matching TRBD2. This CDR3 region has 16 residues. After removal of 5 bases from V and 3 bases from J, the junction contained 10 bases not matched to a gene. The germline gives CDR1 SGHAT, CDR2 FQNNGV. The CDR3: CASSRSTASGYNEQFF. The CDR3 DNA reads TGTGCCAGCAGCCGATCGACGGCTAGCGGCTACAATGAGCAGTTCTTC. Full variable domain (missing parts from reference TRBV11-2 and TRBJ2-1): EAGVAQSPRYKIIEKRQSVAFWCNPISGHATLYWYQQILGQGPKLLIQFQNNGVVDDSQLPKDRFSAERLKGVDSTLKIQPAKLEDSAVYLCASSRSTASGYNEQFFGPGTRLTVL.

V gene TRBV6-6 combines with J gene TRBJ2-5, with D uncertain. Trimming took 2 bases from V and 2 from J, leaving 3 bases between them. The CDR3 sequence is 12 residues long. Germline CDR1 MNHNY, CDR2 SVGAGI (reference sequence). CDR3: CASSYRQETQYF. CDR3 coding DNA: TGTGCCAGCAGTTACAGACAAGAGACCCAGTACTTC.

This clonotype has only a few counts. This chain uses TRBV5-6 with TRBJ2-1, with 8 bases identical to TRBD1. Per germline, CDR1 SGHDT and CDR2 YYEEEE. The CDR3 has 16 amino acids. Unmatched junction bases numbered 6, after V lost 4 bases and J lost 0 bases. Here the CDR3 reads CASSPDRGLSYNEQFF. In DNA form, the CDR3 reads TGTGCCAGCAGCCCAGACAGGGGTCTCTCCTACAATGAGCAGTTCTTC.